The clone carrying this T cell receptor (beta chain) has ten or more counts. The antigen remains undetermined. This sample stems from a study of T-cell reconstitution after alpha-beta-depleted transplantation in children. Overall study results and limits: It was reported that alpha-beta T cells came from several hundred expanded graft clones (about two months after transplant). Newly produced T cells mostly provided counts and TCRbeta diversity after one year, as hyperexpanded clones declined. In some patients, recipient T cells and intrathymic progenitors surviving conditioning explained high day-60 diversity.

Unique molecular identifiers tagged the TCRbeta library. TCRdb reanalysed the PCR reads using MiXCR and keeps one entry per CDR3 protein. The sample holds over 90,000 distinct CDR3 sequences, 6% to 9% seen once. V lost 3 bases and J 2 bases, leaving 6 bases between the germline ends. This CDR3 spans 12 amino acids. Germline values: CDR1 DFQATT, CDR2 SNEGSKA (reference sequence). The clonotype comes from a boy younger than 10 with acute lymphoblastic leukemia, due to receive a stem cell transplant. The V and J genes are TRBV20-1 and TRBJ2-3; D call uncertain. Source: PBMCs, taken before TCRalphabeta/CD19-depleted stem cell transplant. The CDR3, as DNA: TGCAGTGCTAGGGCGATCACAGATACGCAGTATTTT. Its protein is CSARAITDTQYF.